These 9 T cell receptor beta chains share one sample of origin, sequenced in a study of CD8 T cell repertoires and HIV-1 epitope variants. Produced via immunoSEQ multiplex PCR; TCRdb's table is partial and in-frame only. The sample has 4,000 to 6,000 clones; less than 70% are singletons. The antigens these receptors bind are not known. Material: cultured CD8+ T cells derived from PBMCs. The receptors originated from a male donor with HIV.

The J gene is TRBJ2-7, the V gene TRBV4-1; D unresolved. Germline CDR1 MGHRA, CDR2 YSYEKL. This CDR3 contains 13 residues. The V end was cut by 0 bases, the J end by 4 bases, with 7 bases between. The chain's CDR3 is CASSQDNSYEQYF. The CDR3 DNA is TGCGCCAGCAGCCAAGATAACAGTTACGAGCAGTACTTC.

J is TRBJ2-7 and V is TRBV18, with D unclear. The CDR3 has 16 amino acids. V was shortened by 3 bases and J by 3 bases, with 18 bases between the two germline ends. Per germline, CDR1 KGHSH and CDR2 LQKENI. CDR3: CASSPAFGSEYYEQYF. Here the CDR3 DNA reads TGTGCCAGCTCACCCGCCTTCGGGTCAGAATACTACGAGCAGTACTTC.

In this sample, this clone turned up a few times. The rearrangement links TRBV7-9 to TRBJ1-5; weak D call: TRBD1 (6 bases). CDR1 is SEHNR and CDR2 is FQNEAQ in the germline V gene (reference sequence). Trimming removed 3 bases at V and 7 bases at J, with 16 bases between. This CDR3 is built from 15 residues. The CDR3 bases are TGTGCCAGCAGCTTGGATGGGGGCCGAGACCAGCCCCAGCATTTT. Protein product: CASSLDGGRDQPQHF.

J is TRBJ2-1 and V is TRBV28; no firm D call. CDR1 MDHEN and CDR2 SYDVKM come from the germline V gene. V gave up 2 bases and J gave up 10 bases, with 15 bases separating them. This CDR3 comprises 14 residues. CDR3 amino acids: CASSLSFAVGEQFF. In DNA form, the CDR3 reads TGTGCCAGCAGTTTAAGCTTCGCGGTGGGGGAGCAGTTCTTC.

This clone has a handful of counts. J is TRBJ2-2 and V is TRBV9; D is undetermined. CDR3 size: 12 residues. Trimming removed 7 bases from V and 3 bases from J, with 7 bases in between. Germline V gives CDR1 SGDLS, CDR2 YYNGEE. Here the CDR3 DNA reads TGTGCCAGCGGCCAAGACACCGGGGAGCTGTTTTTT. Translated: CASGQDTGELFF.

This clone has more than one count but fewer than ten. V is TRBV10-3 and J is TRBJ1-1, with unresolved D. The CDR3 loop spans 12 amino acids. Trimming left V 6 bases short and J 0 bases short, with 5 bases between. Per the germline V gene, CDR1 is ENHRY and CDR2 is SYGVKD. CDR3: CAISPMNTEAFF. The CDR3 nucleotides are TGTGCCATCAGCCCAATGAACACTGAAGCTTTCTTT.

The chain employs TRBV4-3 and TRBJ2-1; the D call may be TRBD1 or TRBD2 (5 bases each). This CDR3 comprises 18 residues. The germline V and J ends were trimmed by 0 bases and 4 bases, with 19 bases remaining between them. Germline CDR1 LGHNA, CDR2 YSLEER. The DNA of the CDR3 is TGCGCCAGCAGCCAAGACCAGGCAGGGTATGGGGGTTACAATGAGCAGTTCTTC. This codes for CASSQDQAGYGGYNEQFF.

The CDR3 nucleotides read TGTGCCAGTAGTGTCCGGGACAACAATCAGCCCCAGCATTTT. Amino acid sequence: CASSVRDNNQPQHF. The chain is built from TRBV19 and TRBJ1-5; weak D call: TRBD1 (6 bases). V lost 5 bases and J 3 bases, leaving 11 bases between the germline ends. This CDR3 comprises 14 residues. Germline CDR1 is LNHDA and CDR2 is SQIVND (reference sequence).

The V gene is TRBV4-1, the J gene TRBJ2-3, with TRBD2 identical over 7 bases. V lost 0 bases to trimming and J lost 3 bases; unmatched junction nucleotides: 12. The CDR3 consists of 18 residues. In germline, CDR1 is MGHRA, CDR2 YSYEKL. The DNA of the CDR3 is TGCGCCAGCAGCCAAGACGAATTGGGCGGGGGTCCGACAGATACGCAGTATTTT. Protein sequence: CASSQDELGGGPTDTQYF.